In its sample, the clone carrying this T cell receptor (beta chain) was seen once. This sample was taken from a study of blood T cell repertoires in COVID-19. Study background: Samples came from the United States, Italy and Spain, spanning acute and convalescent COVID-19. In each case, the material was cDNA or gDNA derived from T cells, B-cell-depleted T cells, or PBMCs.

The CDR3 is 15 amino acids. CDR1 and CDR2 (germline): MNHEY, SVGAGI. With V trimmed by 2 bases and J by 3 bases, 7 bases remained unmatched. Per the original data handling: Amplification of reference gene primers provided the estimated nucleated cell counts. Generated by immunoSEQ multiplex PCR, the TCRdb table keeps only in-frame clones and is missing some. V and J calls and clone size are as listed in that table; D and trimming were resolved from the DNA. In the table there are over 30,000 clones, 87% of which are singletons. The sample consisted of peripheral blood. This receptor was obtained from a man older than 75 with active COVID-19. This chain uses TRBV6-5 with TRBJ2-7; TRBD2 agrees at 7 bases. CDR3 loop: CASSYGGGRDYEQYF. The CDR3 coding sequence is TGTGCCAGCAGTTACGGGGGGGGAAGGGACTACGAGCAGTACTTC.